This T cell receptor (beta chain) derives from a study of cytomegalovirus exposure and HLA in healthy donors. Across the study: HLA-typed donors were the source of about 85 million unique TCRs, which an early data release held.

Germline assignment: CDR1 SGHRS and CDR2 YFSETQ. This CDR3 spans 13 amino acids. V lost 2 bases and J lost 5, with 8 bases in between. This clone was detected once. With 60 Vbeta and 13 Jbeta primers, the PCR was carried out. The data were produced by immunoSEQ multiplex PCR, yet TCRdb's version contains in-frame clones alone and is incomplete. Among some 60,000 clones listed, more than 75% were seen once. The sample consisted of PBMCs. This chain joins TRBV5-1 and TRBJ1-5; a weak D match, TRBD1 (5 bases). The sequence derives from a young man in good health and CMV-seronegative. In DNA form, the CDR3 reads TGCGCCAGCAGCTTTTGGGGGGATCAGCCCCAGCATTTT. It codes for CASSFWGDQPQHF.